Below are 19 T cell receptor beta chains sequenced from a single sample in a study of Graves' ophthalmopathy and Graves' hyperthyroidism. Amplification targeted the TCR beta CDR3 regions, with RNA transcripts as the source material. RT-PCR with HTBI primers came first, then second-round multiplex PCR. One entry per CDR3 protein results from TCRdb running MiXCR on the multiplex PCR reads. The table includes some 410,000 distinct CDR3 sequences, around 20% detected once. The sequencing input was peripheral blood. All receptors come from a woman between 18 and 30 years old with stable Graves' hyperthyroidism.

At least ten counts were recorded for this clonotype. This rearrangement joins TRBV2 to TRBJ2-5; 9 bases agree with TRBD2. CDR1 SNHLY and CDR2 FYNNEI come from the germline V gene. The CDR3 is 15 residues long. Germline trimming cut 2 bases from V and 2 bases from J; bases unmatched to any gene: 3. In DNA, the CDR3 is TGTGCCAGCAGTGAACCAGCGGGAGGACAAGAGACCCAGTACTTC. Translating it yields CASSEPAGGQETQYF.

This clonotype was detected ten times or more. This chain connects TRBV5-1 to TRBJ1-2; D might be TRBD1 (6 bases). The CDR3 is made up of 14 amino acids. V was trimmed by 4 bases and J by 8 bases, leaving 18 bases between them. CDR1 and CDR2 from the germline V gene are SGHRS and YFSETQ. The CDR3 protein is CASSIDGGAMGYTF. The CDR3 nucleotides are TGCGCCAGCAGCATTGACGGGGGGGCCATGGGCTACACCTTC. Complete variable domain (other parts from reference TRBV5-1 and TRBJ1-2): KAGVTQTPRYLIKTRGQQVTLSCSPISGHRSVSWYQQTPGQGLQFLFEYFSETQRNKGNFPGRFSGRQFSNSRSEMNVSTLELGDSALYLCASSIDGGAMGYTFGSGTRLTVV.

This clonotype was seen more than once but under ten times. The chain is built from TRBV6-5 and TRBJ2-7; D uncertain. This CDR3 is 13 amino acids long. V lost 4 bases and J lost 3, with 10 bases in between. Germline CDR1 reads MNHEY; CDR2 reads SVGAGI. The CDR3 is CASSWAEDYEQYF. CDR3 coding DNA: TGTGCCAGCAGTTGGGCAGAAGACTACGAGCAGTACTTC.

This clonotype was seen many times. The chain employs TRBV13 and TRBJ1-3; tentative D call: TRBD1 (6 bases). In germline, CDR1 is PRHDT, CDR2 FYEKMQ (reference sequence). The CDR3 extends over 16 amino acids. Trimming took 5 bases from V and 0 from J, leaving 14 bases between them. CDR3 residues: CASSPNRVYSGNTIYF. The CDR3 bases are TGTGCCAGCAGCCCTAACAGGGTCTACTCTGGAAACACCATATATTTT.

This clonotype was recorded many times. The chain links TRBV28 to TRBJ2-7; D may be TRBD1 (6 bases). Trimming cost V 4 bases and J 7 bases, with 17 bases left between them. CDR3 length: 14 amino acids. Germline V gives CDR1 MDHEN, CDR2 SYDVKM. The CDR3 here is CASSYYGGAREQYF. DNA for the CDR3: TGTGCCAGCAGTTATTATGGGGGCGCGAGGGAGCAGTACTTC. Drawing the rest from reference TRBV28 and TRBJ2-7, the complete variable domain is DVKVTQSSRYLVKRTGEKVFLECVQDMDHENMFWYRQDPGLGLRLIYFSYDVKMKEKGDIPEGYSVSREKKERFSLILESASTNQTSMYLCASSYYGGAREQYFGPGTRLTVT.

This clonotype was seen at least ten times. The chain carries TRBV24-1 and TRBJ2-1; TRBD1 is a possible D gene (6 bases). The CDR3 totals 13 residues. The V gene lost 3 bases and the J gene lost 5 bases, with 7 bases spanning the gap. CDR1 and CDR2 from the germline V gene are KGHDR and SFDVKD. The CDR3 DNA reads as TGTGCCACCAGTGATCACAGGGACAATGAGCAGTTCTTC. This encodes CATSDHRDNEQFF.

This clonotype was counted at least ten times. The chain combines TRBV6-1 with TRBJ2-5, with D tentatively TRBD2 (5 bases). The germline V gene has CDR1 MNHNS and CDR2 SASEGT. V was clipped by 6 bases and J by 1 base, with 6 bases between them. This CDR3 spans 12 amino acids. In nucleotides, the CDR3 is TGTGCCAGCAGGAGGGCCCAAGAGACCCAGTACTTC. It translates to CASRRAQETQYF.

In this sample, this clonotype turned up many times. The junction departs from the called germline gene at one end, perhaps through a read error. The chain joins TRBV7-9 to TRBJ2-3; unclear D gene. Germline-derived CDR1 and CDR2 are SEHNR and FQNEAQ (reference sequence). This CDR3 is 12 amino acids long. The CDR3 DNA reads as TGTGCCAGCAGCTTAATGGAACCAGCCCCCCATTTT. Translated: CASSLMEPAPHF.

This clonotype showed up many times. V gene TRBV2 combines with J gene TRBJ1-2; TRBD1 matches at 7 bases. CDR1 is SNHLY and CDR2 is FYNNEI in the germline V gene. V lost 5 bases and J lost 4; bases outside the gene matches: 7. This CDR3 is built from 14 residues. Here the CDR3 reads CASSPTGFSYGYTF. The DNA for the CDR3 is TGTGCCAGCAGTCCGACAGGGTTTAGCTATGGCTACACCTTC.

This clonotype was counted at least ten times. The chain has TRBV7-9 and TRBJ1-1, with 10 bases that match TRBD1. This CDR3 region has 13 residues. The V and J ends lost 11 bases and 11 bases, in that order; junction bases with no gene match: 14. The germline V gene has CDR1 SEHNR and CDR2 FQNEAQ (reference sequence). For the CDR3, the DNA is TGTGCCGGAGGATCTGACAGGGGGCGCCGGGCTTTCTTT. This sequence encodes CAGGSDRGRRAFF. The whole variable domain, remainder taken from reference TRBV7-9 and TRBJ1-1, is DTGVSQNPRHKITKRGQNVTFRCDPISEHNRLYWYRQTLGQGPEFLTYFQNEAQLEKSRLLSDRFSAERPKGSFSTLEIQRTEQGDSAMYLCAGGSDRGRRAFFGQGTRLTVV.

V gene TRBV20-1 combines with J gene TRBJ2-5, with D uncertain. Germline-derived CDR1 and CDR2 are DFQATT and SNEGSKA (reference sequence). This CDR3 spans 11 amino acids. V shed 3 bases and J shed 3 bases, with 5 bases lying between them. Here the CDR3 reads CSASYEETQYF. In nucleotides, the CDR3 is TGCAGTGCTAGCTATGAAGAGACCCAGTACTTC.

This clonotype was found many times. CDR3: CASSRGLGSGLYEQYF. The CDR3 nucleotides read TGTGCCAGCAGCCGGGGGTTGGGTAGCGGGCTCTACGAGCAGTACTTC. The rearrangement links TRBV7-2 to TRBJ2-7; TRBD2 agrees at 7 bases. The CDR3 sequence is 16 residues long. Germline loops: CDR1 SGHTA, CDR2 FQGNSA. After removal of 5 bases from V and 3 bases from J, the junction contained 13 bases not matched to a gene.

This clonotype showed up many times. The chain has TRBV4-1 and TRBJ2-5; 10 bases agree with TRBD1. CDR1 MGHRA and CDR2 YSYEKL come from the germline V gene. J was trimmed by 5 bases and V by 4 bases; bases with no gene match: 10. The CDR3 sequence is 16 residues long. CDR3 nucleotide sequence: TGCGCCAGCAGCCCTTTATGGGACAGGGGTTTGGAGACCCAGTACTTC. Translated: CASSPLWDRGLETQYF.

The V call is TRBV15, the J call TRBJ2-3; 7 nucleotides match TRBD1. CDR3 length: 15 residues. Looked up from germline, CDR1 is LNHNV and CDR2 is YYDKDF (reference sequence). V trimming: 0 bases; J trimming: 2 bases; junction bases outside the gene matches: 2. The CDR3 protein is CATSRDTGATDTQYF. CDR3 coding DNA: TGTGCCACCAGCAGAGATACAGGGGCCACAGATACGCAGTATTTT.

In this sample, this clonotype turned up many times. The J gene is TRBJ1-6, the V gene TRBV11-1; D perhaps matches TRBD1 (5 bases). The germline V and J ends were trimmed by 5 bases and 7 bases, with 15 bases remaining between them. CDR1 is SGHAT, CDR2 FQDESV, per germline (reference sequence). The length of the CDR3 is 15 residues. The CDR3 spells CASSPSRRGNSPLHF. CDR3 coding DNA: TGTGCCAGCAGCCCCTCGAGAAGGGGCAATTCACCCCTCCACTTT.

This sequence joins TRBV6-1 and TRBJ2-7; no reliable D call. Germline assignment: CDR1 MNHNS and CDR2 SASEGT. Trimming took off 6 bases at V and 2 bases at J, with 14 bases between the two ends. The CDR3 spans 14 residues. In nucleotides, the CDR3 is TGTGCCAGCAGCCTAGATGGGTCGCCCTACGAGCAGTACTTC. Protein sequence: CASSLDGSPYEQYF.

The chain couples TRBV30 to TRBJ1-1; D gene ambiguous. Germline V lookup: CDR1 GTSNPN, CDR2 SVGIG (reference sequence). Trimming removed 1 base at V and 2 bases at J, with 5 bases between. This CDR3 comprises 12 residues. This CDR3 reads CAWSEPNTEAFF. Here the CDR3 DNA reads TGTGCCTGGAGTGAACCCAACACTGAAGCTTTCTTT.

This clonotype was recorded at least ten times. The V gene is TRBV15, the J gene TRBJ2-5, with 7 bases fitting TRBD2. Trimming took 0 bases from V and 4 from J; bases not matched to a gene: 5. The CDR3 is 15 amino acids. Germline CDR1 reads LNHNV; CDR2 reads YYDKDF (reference sequence). The CDR3 nucleotides read TGTGCCACCAGCAGAGATGCGGGGGAGTCAGAGACCCAGTACTTC. It specifies CATSRDAGESETQYF.

This clonotype has ten or more counts. The gene calls are TRBV6-1 and TRBJ2-7; no reliable D call. This CDR3 has 12 residues. Trimming pared 6 bases from V and 7 bases from J, leaving 13 bases between. The germline V gene encodes CDR1 MNHNS and CDR2 SASEGT. CDR3 in amino acids: CASRKELGEQYF. The DNA of the CDR3 is TGTGCCAGCAGGAAGGAATTGGGGGAGCAGTACTTC.